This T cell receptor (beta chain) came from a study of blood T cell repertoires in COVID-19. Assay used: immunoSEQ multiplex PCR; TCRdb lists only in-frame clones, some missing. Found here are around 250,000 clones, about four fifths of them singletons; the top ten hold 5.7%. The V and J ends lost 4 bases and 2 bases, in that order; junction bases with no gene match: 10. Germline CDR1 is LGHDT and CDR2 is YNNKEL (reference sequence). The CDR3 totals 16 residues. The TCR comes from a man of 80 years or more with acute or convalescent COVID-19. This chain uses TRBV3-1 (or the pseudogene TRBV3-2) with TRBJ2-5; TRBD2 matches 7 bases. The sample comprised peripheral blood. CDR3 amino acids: CASSPRGDGGQETQYF. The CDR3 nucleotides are TGTGCCAGCAGCCCCCGGGGAGACGGGGGGCAAGAGACCCAGTACTTC.